The present entry profiles one TCR beta chain with its context. Its specificity is unknown. This sample stems from a study of CD8 T cells in ankylosing spondylitis. V gave up 7 bases and J gave up 4 bases; unmatched junction bases: 12. In germline, CDR1 is MNHEY, CDR2 SVGEGT. This CDR3 region has 16 residues. Whole-study findings and limits: Some of the motif variants had earlier been found in reactive arthritis patients' fluid and blood.

TCRdb ran MiXCR on the 5' RACE reads and lists one entry per CDR3 protein. The sample consists of approximately 100,000 distinct CDR3 sequences, about 7.7% of them appearing once. This chain connects TRBV6-2 or TRBV6-3 to TRBJ2-1; TRBD2 aligns across 8 bases. This TCR came from a male donor with ankylosing spondylitis or in good health (not recorded which). Sequences were obtained from blood, either unsorted or a sorted T cell fraction (not recorded which). CDR3 sequence: CASIDHTSGDYNEQFF. The CDR3 DNA reads TGTGCCAGCATCGACCACACTAGCGGAGATTACAATGAGCAGTTCTTC.